This T cell receptor (beta chain) came from a study of cytomegalovirus exposure and HLA in healthy donors. Notes on the study in general: Later work showed greater clonal expansion in HLA-associated TCR beta chains than in equally common others.

The study ran its PCR with 60 Vbeta and 13 Jbeta primers. Generated by immunoSEQ multiplex PCR, the TCRdb table keeps only in-frame clones and is missing some. The data contain about 91,000 clones, about 90% of them singletons. About this clone: Its antigen is not identified.

J was trimmed by 4 bases and V by 5 bases; bases with no gene match: 13. Germline loops: CDR1 SNHLY, CDR2 FYNNEI. The CDR3 is made up of 16 amino acids. The sequence was collected from a man aged 18 to 35 in good health and CMV-seronegative. The sequenced sample consisted of PBMCs. The genes are TRBV2 and TRBJ2-7; 8 nucleotides agree with TRBD2. This CDR3 is CASSPRGTRDEYEQYF. The DNA of the CDR3 is TGTGCCAGCAGTCCAAGGGGGACTAGGGATGAGTACGAGCAGTACTTC.